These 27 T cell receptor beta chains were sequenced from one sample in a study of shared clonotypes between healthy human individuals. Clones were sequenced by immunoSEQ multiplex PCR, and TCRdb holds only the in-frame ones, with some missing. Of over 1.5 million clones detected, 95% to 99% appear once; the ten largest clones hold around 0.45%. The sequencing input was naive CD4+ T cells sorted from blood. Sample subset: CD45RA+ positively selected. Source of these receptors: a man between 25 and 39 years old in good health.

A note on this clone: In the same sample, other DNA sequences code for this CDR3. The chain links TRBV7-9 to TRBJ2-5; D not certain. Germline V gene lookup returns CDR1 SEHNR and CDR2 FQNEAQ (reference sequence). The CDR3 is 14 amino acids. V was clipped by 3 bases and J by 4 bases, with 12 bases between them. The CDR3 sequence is CASSFGRVGETQYF. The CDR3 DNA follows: TGTGCCAGCAGCTTCGGTAGGGTTGGAGAGACCCAGTACTTC. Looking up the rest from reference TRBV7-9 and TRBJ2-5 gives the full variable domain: DTGVSQNPRHKITKRGQNVTFRCDPISEHNRLYWYRQTLGQGPEFLTYFQNEAQLEKSRLLSDRFSAERPKGSFSTLEIQRTEQGDSAMYLCASSFGRVGETQYFGPGTRLLVL.

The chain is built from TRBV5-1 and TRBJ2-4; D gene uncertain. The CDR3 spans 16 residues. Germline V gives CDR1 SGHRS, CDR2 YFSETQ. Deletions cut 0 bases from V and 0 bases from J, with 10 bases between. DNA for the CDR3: TGCGCCAGCAGCTTGGTCTCAACACTAGCCAAAAACATTCAGTACTTC. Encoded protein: CASSLVSTLAKNIQYF.

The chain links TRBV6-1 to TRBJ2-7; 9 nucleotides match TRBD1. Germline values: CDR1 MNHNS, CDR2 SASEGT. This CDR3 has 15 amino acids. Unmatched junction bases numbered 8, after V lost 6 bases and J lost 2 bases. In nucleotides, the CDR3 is TGTGCCAGCAGGTCATCCGGGACAGGGACCTACGAGCAGTACTTC. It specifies CASRSSGTGTYEQYF.

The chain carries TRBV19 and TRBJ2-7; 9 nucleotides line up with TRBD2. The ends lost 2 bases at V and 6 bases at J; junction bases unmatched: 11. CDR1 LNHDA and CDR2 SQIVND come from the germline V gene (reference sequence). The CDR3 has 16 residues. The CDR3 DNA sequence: TGTGCCAGTAGTATATTCGGGCTAGCGGGGATCGGCGAGCAGTACTTC. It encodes CASSIFGLAGIGEQYF.

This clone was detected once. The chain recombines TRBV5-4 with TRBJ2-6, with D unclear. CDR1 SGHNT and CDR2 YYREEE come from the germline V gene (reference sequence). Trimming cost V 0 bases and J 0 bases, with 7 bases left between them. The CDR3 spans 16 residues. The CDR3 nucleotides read TGTGCCAGCAGCTTGGAGGTGGTCTCTGGGGCCAACGTCCTGACTTTC. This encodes CASSLEVVSGANVLTF.

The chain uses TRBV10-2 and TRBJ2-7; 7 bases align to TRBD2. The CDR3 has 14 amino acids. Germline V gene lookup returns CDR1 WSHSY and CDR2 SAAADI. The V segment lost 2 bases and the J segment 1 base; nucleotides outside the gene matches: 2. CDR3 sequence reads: CASSELAESYEQYF. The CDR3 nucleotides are TGCGCCAGCAGTGAGCTAGCGGAGTCCTACGAGCAGTACTTC.

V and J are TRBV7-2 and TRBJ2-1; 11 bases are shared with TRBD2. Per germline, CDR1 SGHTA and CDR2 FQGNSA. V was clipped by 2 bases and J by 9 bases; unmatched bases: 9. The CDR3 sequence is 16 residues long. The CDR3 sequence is CASSLSLAGGGSEQFF. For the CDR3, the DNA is TGTGCCAGCAGCTTATCATTAGCGGGAGGGGGGAGTGAGCAGTTCTTC.

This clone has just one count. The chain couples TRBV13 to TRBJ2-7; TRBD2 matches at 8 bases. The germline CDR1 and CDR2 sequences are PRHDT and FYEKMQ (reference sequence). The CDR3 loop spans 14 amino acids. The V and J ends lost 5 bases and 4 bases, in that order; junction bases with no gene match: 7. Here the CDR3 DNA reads TGTGCCAGCAGCCCCAGCGGGAGAGTTTACGAGCAGTACTTC. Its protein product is CASSPSGRVYEQYF.

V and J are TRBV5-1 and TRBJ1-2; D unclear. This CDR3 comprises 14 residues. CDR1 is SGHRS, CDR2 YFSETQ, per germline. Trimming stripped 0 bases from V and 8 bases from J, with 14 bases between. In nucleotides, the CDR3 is TGCGCCAGCAGCTTGGGAGGAGACCCCGGAGGCTACACCTTC. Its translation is CASSLGGDPGGYTF.

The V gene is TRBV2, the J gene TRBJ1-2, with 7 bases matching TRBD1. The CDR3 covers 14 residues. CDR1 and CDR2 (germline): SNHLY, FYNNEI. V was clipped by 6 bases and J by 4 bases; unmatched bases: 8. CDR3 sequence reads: CASRSGQTIYGYTF. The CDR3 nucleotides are TGTGCCAGCAGGTCGGGACAGACAATCTATGGCTACACCTTC.

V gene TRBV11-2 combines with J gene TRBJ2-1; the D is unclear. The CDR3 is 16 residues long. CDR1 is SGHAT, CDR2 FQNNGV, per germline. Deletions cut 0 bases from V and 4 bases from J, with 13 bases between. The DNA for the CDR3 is TGTGCCAGCAGCTTAGAGCCCCAGCCGGTGTACAATGAGCAGTTCTTC. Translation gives CASSLEPQPVYNEQFF.

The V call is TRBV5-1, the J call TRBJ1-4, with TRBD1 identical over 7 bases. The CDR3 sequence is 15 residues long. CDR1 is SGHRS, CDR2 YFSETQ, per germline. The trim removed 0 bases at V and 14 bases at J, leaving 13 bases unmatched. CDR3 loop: CASSLDRDRVQRLFF. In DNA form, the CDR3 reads TGCGCCAGCAGCTTGGACCGGGACAGAGTCCAGAGGCTGTTTTTT. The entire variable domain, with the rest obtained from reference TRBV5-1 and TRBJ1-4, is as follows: KAGVTQTPRYLIKTRGQQVTLSCSPISGHRSVSWYQQTPGQGLQFLFEYFSETQRNKGNFPGRFSGRQFSNSRSEMNVSTLELGDSALYLCASSLDRDRVQRLFFGSGTQLSVL.

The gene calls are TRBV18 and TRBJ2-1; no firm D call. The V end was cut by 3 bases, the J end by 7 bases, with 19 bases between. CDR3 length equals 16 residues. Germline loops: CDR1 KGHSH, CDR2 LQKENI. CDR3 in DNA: TGTGCCAGCTCACCCTCCTTAAATACAGAGGCGAATGAGCAGTTCTTC. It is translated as CASSPSLNTEANEQFF.

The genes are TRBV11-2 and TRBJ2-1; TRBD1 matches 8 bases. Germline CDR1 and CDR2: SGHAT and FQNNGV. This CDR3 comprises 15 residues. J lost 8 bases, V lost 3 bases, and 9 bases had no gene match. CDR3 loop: CASSFLTGGGDEQFF. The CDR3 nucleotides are TGTGCCAGCAGCTTCCTTACAGGGGGAGGAGATGAGCAGTTCTTC.

CDR3 sequence: CASSPGLLLNQPQHF. The CDR3 DNA reads as TGTGCCAGCAGTCCGGGACTACTTCTCAATCAGCCCCAGCATTTT. The V and J genes are TRBV6-1 and TRBJ1-5; the D gene is possibly TRBD1 (5 bases). This CDR3 has 15 amino acids. Germline V gives CDR1 MNHNS, CDR2 SASEGT. The V and J ends lost 5 bases and 3 bases respectively, with 14 bases between them.

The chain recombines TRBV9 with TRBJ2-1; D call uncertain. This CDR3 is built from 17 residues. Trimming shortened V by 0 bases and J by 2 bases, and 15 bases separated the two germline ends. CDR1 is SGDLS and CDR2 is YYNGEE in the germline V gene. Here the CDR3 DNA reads TGTGCCAGCAGCGTAGGCCCCCGGGCGTCCACCTACAATGAGCAGTTCTTC. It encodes CASSVGPRASTYNEQFF.

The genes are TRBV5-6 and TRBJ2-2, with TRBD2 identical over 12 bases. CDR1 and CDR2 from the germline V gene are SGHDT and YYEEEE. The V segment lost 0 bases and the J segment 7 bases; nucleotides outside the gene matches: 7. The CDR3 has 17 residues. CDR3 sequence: CASSLGPSGRADGELFF. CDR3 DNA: TGTGCCAGCAGCTTGGGGCCTAGCGGGAGGGCCGACGGGGAGCTGTTTTTT.

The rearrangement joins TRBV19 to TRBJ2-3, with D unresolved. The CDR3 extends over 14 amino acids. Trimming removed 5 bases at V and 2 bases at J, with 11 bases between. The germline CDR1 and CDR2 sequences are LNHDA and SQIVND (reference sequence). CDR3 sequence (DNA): TGTGCCAGTAGTCCCCGAGTCTACACAGATACGCAGTATTTT. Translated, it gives CASSPRVYTDTQYF. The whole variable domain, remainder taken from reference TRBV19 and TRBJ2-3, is DGGITQSPKYLFRKEGQNVTLSCEQNLNHDAMYWYRQDPGQGLRLIYYSQIVNDFQKGDIAEGYSVSREKKESFPLTVTSAQKNPTAFYLCASSPRVYTDTQYFGPGTRLTVL.

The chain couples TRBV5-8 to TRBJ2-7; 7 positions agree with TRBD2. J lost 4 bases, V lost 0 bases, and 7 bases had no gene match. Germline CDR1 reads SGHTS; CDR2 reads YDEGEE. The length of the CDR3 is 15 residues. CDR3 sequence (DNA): TGTGCCAGCAGCTTGGGTGGGACTATCCCTTACGAGCAGTACTTC. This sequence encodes CASSLGGTIPYEQYF.

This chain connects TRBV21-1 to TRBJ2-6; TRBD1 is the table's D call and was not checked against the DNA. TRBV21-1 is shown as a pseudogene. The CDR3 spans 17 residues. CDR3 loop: CASSQSTGCSGANVLTF. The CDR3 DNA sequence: TGTGCCAGCAGCCAATCGACAGGGTGCTCTGGGGCCAACGTCCTGACTTTC.

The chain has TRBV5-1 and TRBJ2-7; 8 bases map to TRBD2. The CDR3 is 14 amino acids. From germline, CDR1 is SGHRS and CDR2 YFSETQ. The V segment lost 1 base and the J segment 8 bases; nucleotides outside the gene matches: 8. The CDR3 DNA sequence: TGCGCCAGCAGCTTGATTGGTCGGGAGGGTAAGCAGTACTTC. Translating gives CASSLIGREGKQYF.

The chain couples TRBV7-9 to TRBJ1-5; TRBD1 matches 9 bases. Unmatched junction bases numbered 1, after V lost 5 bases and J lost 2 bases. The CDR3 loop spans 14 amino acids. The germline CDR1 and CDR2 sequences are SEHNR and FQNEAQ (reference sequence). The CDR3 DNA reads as TGTGCCAGCAGCCGGACAGGGGGCAATCAGCCCCAGCATTTT. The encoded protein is CASSRTGGNQPQHF.

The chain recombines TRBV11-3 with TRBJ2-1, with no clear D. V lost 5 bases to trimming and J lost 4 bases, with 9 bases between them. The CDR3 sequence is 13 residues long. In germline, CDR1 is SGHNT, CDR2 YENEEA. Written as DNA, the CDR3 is TGTGCCAGCAGCCCTCTTCCATACAATGAGCAGTTCTTC. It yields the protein CASSPLPYNEQFF.

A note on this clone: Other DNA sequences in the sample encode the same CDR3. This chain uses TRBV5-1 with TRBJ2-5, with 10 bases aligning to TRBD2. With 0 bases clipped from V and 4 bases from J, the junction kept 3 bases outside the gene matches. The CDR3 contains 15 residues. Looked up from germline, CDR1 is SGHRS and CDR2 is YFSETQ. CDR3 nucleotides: TGCGCCAGCAGCTTGGGGCTAGCGGGAGCAGAGACCCAGTACTTC. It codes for CASSLGLAGAETQYF. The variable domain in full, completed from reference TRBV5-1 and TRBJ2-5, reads KAGVTQTPRYLIKTRGQQVTLSCSPISGHRSVSWYQQTPGQGLQFLFEYFSETQRNKGNFPGRFSGRQFSNSRSEMNVSTLELGDSALYLCASSLGLAGAETQYFGPGTRLLVL.

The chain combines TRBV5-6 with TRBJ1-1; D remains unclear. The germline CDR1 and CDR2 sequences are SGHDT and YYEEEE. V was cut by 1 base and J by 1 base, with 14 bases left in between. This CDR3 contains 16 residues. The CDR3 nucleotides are TGTGCCAGCAGCTTGATAGGGTTGAGGACGAACACTGAAGCTTTCTTT. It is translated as CASSLIGLRTNTEAFF. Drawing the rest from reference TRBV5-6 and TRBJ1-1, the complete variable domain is DAGVTQSPTHLIKTRGQQVTLRCSPKSGHDTVSWYQQALGQGPQFIFQYYEEEERQRGNFPDRFSGHQFPNYSSELNVNALLLGDSALYLCASSLIGLRTNTEAFFGQGTRLTVV.

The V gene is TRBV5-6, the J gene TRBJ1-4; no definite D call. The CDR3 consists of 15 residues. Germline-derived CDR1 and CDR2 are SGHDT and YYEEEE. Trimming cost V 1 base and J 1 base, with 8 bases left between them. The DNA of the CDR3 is TGTGCCAGCAGCTTGATTGGGGTAACTAATGAAAAACTGTTTTTT. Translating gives CASSLIGVTNEKLFF.

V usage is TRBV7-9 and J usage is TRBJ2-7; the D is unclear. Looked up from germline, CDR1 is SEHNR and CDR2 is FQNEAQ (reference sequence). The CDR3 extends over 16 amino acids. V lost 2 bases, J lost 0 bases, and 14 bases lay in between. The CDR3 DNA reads TGTGCCAGCAGCTTATTTACGGCAACGAGCTCCTACGAGCAGTACTTC. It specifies CASSLFTATSSYEQYF.